The 7 T cell receptor beta chains below all came from one sample that was sequenced in a study of blood T cell repertoires in COVID-19. Method: immunoSEQ multiplex PCR; TCRdb's copy keeps in-frame clones and lacks some. The data contain about 170,000 clones, over 65% of them seen just once; the ten biggest clones take up 2.5% to 3.5%. The source material was peripheral blood. Receptors originate from a woman older than 75 with acute or convalescent COVID-19.

This clone was detected only once. CDR3 sequence (DNA): TGTGCCAGCAGTTACTCCCTAGCGGGAGCCGCTGGCACGCAGTATTTT. Translating it yields CASSYSLAGAAGTQYF. V and J are TRBV6-5 and TRBJ2-3; TRBD2 aligns across 10 bases. V lost 0 bases and J lost 9; bases outside the gene matches: 9. In germline, CDR1 is MNHEY, CDR2 SVGAGI. This CDR3 is 16 amino acids long.

The chain uses TRBV7-9 and TRBJ2-1, with 11 bases lining up with TRBD2. CDR1 is SEHNR and CDR2 is FQNEAQ in the germline V gene (reference sequence). CDR3 length: 15 residues. V was pared by 7 bases and J by 7 bases, with 9 bases of the junction left unmatched. The CDR3: CASKKTGLADNEQFF. CDR3 nucleotides: TGTGCCAGCAAAAAAACGGGACTAGCGGATAATGAGCAGTTCTTC.

This clone is a singleton in its sample. The rearrangement joins TRBV10-2 to TRBJ2-4; maybe TRBD2 (6 bases). This CDR3 is 14 amino acids long. V was clipped by 7 bases and J by 3 bases, with 13 bases between them. Germline CDR1 is WSHSY and CDR2 is SAAADI. CDR3: CASKASEVKNIQYF. In DNA form, the CDR3 reads TGCGCCAGCAAGGCTAGCGAGGTCAAAAACATTCAGTACTTC.

The rearrangement uses TRBV19 and TRBJ1-4; D possibly corresponds to TRBD1 (5 bases). CDR1 is LNHDA and CDR2 is SQIVND in the germline V gene (reference sequence). This CDR3 has 14 residues. Trimming shortened V by 4 bases and J by 4 bases, and 10 bases separated the two germline ends. CDR3 sequence (DNA): TGTGCCAGTAGTAGTTTACAGGATAATGAAAAACTGTTTTTT. This codes for CASSSLQDNEKLFF.

The chain carries TRBV2 and TRBJ2-2; 11 positions agree with TRBD1. The germline gives CDR1 SNHLY, CDR2 FYNNEI. J lost 5 bases, V lost 5 bases, and 7 bases had no gene match. CDR3 length: 16 residues. Here the CDR3 DNA reads TGTGCCAGCAGTAAGGGGACAGGGGGTTATACCGGGGAGCTGTTTTTT. Protein product: CASSKGTGGYTGELFF. Full variable domain (outside the CDR3, taken from reference TRBV2 and TRBJ2-2): EPEVTQTPSHQVTQMGQEVILRCVPISNHLYFYWYRQILGQKVEFLVSFYNNEISEKSEIFDDQFSVERPDGSNFTLKIRSTKLEDSAMYFCASSKGTGGYTGELFFGEGSRLTVL.

In regard to this clone: Other DNA sequences of this sample code for an identical CDR3. The J gene is TRBJ1-1, the V gene TRBV28, with D unclear. The V and J ends lost 4 bases and 4 bases respectively, with 4 bases between them. Germline CDR1 and CDR2: MDHEN and SYDVKM. This CDR3 comprises 11 residues. The DNA of the CDR3 is TGTGCCAGCAGTTCCGGCACTGAAGCTTTCTTT. Translation: CASSSGTEAFF. Full variable domain (remainder filled in from reference TRBV28 and TRBJ1-1): DVKVTQSSRYLVKRTGEKVFLECVQDMDHENMFWYRQDPGLGLRLIYFSYDVKMKEKGDIPEGYSVSREKKERFSLILESASTNQTSMYLCASSSGTEAFFGQGTRLTVV.

This clone was detected only a few times. The rearrangement joins TRBV5-1 to TRBJ2-4; 9 bases agree with TRBD2. Trimming removed 4 bases from V and 4 bases from J; junction bases left unmatched: 6. The CDR3 has 15 amino acids. Germline V lookup: CDR1 SGHRS, CDR2 YFSETQ. For the CDR3, the DNA is TGCGCCAGCAGCCGATATACTAGCGGGAAAAACATTCAGTACTTC. Translated, it gives CASSRYTSGKNIQYF. The variable domain in full, with the rest retrieved from reference TRBV5-1 and TRBJ2-4, is KAGVTQTPRYLIKTRGQQVTLSCSPISGHRSVSWYQQTPGQGLQFLFEYFSETQRNKGNFPGRFSGRQFSNSRSEMNVSTLELGDSALYLCASSRYTSGKNIQYFGAGTRLSVL.